The 21 T cell receptor beta chains reported below all come from one sample, sequenced in a study of T cells in Graves' hyperthyroidism and ophthalmopathy. TCR beta CDR3 regions were amplified from RNA. When the TCR CDR3 underwent first-round RT-PCR, the HTBI primer set was used. MiXCR was run by TCRdb on the multiplex PCR reads, yielding one entry per CDR3 protein. The table lists a few hundred thousand distinct CDR3 sequences, more than 14% of them singletons. Sequenced sample: blood. These receptors all stem from a woman aged 40 to 55 with Graves' hyperthyroidism that later progressed to Graves' ophthalmopathy.

This clonotype was detected many times. The chain employs TRBV20-1 and TRBJ2-7, with D possibly matching TRBD2 (5 bases). The CDR3 is 15 residues long. Trimming left V 3 bases short and J 5 bases short, with 20 bases between. The germline V gene encodes CDR1 DFQATT and CDR2 SNEGSKA (reference sequence). The DNA for the CDR3 is TGCAGTGCTAGGGCTGTTGAGACTAATAAGGACGAGCAGTACTTC. The encoded protein is CSARAVETNKDEQYF.

This clonotype showed up many times. The V call is TRBV5-1, the J call TRBJ1-2; a possible D gene is TRBD1 (5 bases). The germline V gene has CDR1 SGHRS and CDR2 YFSETQ. V lost 4 bases, J lost 2 bases, and 12 bases lay in between. The CDR3 consists of 14 residues. The CDR3 sequence: CASSPGHMNYGYTF. The CDR3 bases are TGCGCCAGCAGCCCAGGACACATGAACTATGGCTACACCTTC.

This clonotype was recorded many times. The rearrangement joins TRBV28 to TRBJ2-7, with D unresolved. The germline gives CDR1 MDHEN, CDR2 SYDVKM. This CDR3 spans 12 amino acids. Trimming took 3 bases from V and 4 from J, leaving 7 bases between them. CDR3 DNA: TGTGCCAGCAGTTTTAGTCGATACGAGCAGTACTTC. It specifies CASSFSRYEQYF.

Only a few counts were recorded for this clonotype. Given a much more abundant clone one base away, this may be a read error. The chain employs TRBV28 and TRBJ2-5, with a possible D match to TRBD2 (7 bases). V lost 8 bases to trimming and J lost 5 bases, with 21 bases between them. The CDR3 totals 15 residues. Germline CDR1 reads MDHEN; CDR2 reads SYDVKM. The CDR3 sequence: CASYEPGPGGETQYF. As DNA, the CDR3 is TGTGCCAGCTACGAACCGGGACCGGGGGGCGAGACCCAGTACTTC.

This clonotype was counted many times. This sequence joins TRBV3-1 and TRBJ2-2; D is possibly TRBD1 (5 bases). Germline V gene lookup returns CDR1 LGHDT and CDR2 YNNKEL (reference sequence). The CDR3 sequence is 15 residues long. Trimming removed 2 bases from V and 2 bases from J, with 9 bases in between. The CDR3 loop reads CASSQSGHNTGELFF. Written as DNA, the CDR3 is TGTGCCAGCAGCCAATCAGGACACAACACCGGGGAGCTGTTTTTT.

This clonotype appeared many times. The CDR3 sequence: CASSPGTEDSPLHF. Written as DNA, the CDR3 is TGTGCCAGCAGTCCCGGGACAGAGGATTCACCCCTCCACTTT. V and J are TRBV7-3 and TRBJ1-6; 7 bases are shared with TRBD1. V lost 6 bases, J lost 8 bases, and 7 bases stayed unmatched. This CDR3 contains 14 residues. Per the germline V gene, CDR1 is SGHTA and CDR2 is FQGTGA.

This clonotype showed up just a few times. With a much larger clone just one base away, this may be a read error. J is TRBJ2-5 and V is TRBV2; no reliable D call. CDR3 length: 13 amino acids. Germline CDR1 reads SNHLY; CDR2 reads FYNNEI. The CDR3 spells CTSSDQRRETQYF. The CDR3 DNA reads as TGTACCAGCAGTGACCAACGGAGAGAGACCCAGTACTTC.

The chain carries TRBV6-1 and TRBJ1-5; 7 positions match TRBD1. In germline, CDR1 is MNHNS, CDR2 SASEGT. CDR3 length: 19 residues. J gave up 0 bases and V 9 bases, and 20 bases lay outside the gene matches. The CDR3 DNA sequence: TGTGCCAGTATGAACTTGGGGCAGGGGGATTACATTAGCAATCAGCCCCAGCATTTT. Translation: CASMNLGQGDYISNQPQHF.

As concerns this clonotype: A much larger clone lies a single base off, so this may be a read error. The chain recombines TRBV3-1 with TRBJ2-2; no clear D. From germline, CDR1 is LGHDT and CDR2 YNNKEL (reference sequence). The CDR3 is made up of 15 amino acids. The CDR3 protein is CAGSLSAVSTGELFF. The CDR3 bases are TGTGCCGGCAGCCTGTCGGCAGTGAGCACCGGGGAGCTGTTTTTT.

This clonotype was observed a handful of times. Given a much more abundant clone one base away, this may be a read error. V is TRBV19 and J is TRBJ2-5; no clear D. The CDR3 sequence is 14 residues long. The V and J ends lost 5 bases and 4 bases respectively, with 14 bases between them. Germline V gives CDR1 LNHDA, CDR2 SQIVND (reference sequence). The CDR3 protein is CASSEVGKRETQYF. CDR3 DNA: TGTGCCAGTAGTGAAGTAGGGAAAAGAGAGACCCAGTACTTC.

Regarding this clonotype: This clone may be a read error of a much larger clone one base away. V and J are TRBV10-1 and TRBJ1-5; TRBD1 might be the D (5 bases). The germline gives CDR1 WNHNN, CDR2 SYGVQD (reference sequence). V lost 10 bases and J lost 7, with 14 bases in between. The CDR3 is 12 amino acids. The CDR3 region has the DNA TGCGCCACCTGGGACGGGGCCCAGCCCCAGCATTTT. Translated: CATWDGAQPQHF.

The sample holds many counts of this clonotype. CDR3 nucleotide sequence: TGTGCCAGCACCCAAAGGGGGCTAGCGCAATACAATGAGCAGTTCTTC. It specifies CASTQRGLAQYNEQFF. The chain uses TRBV27 and TRBJ2-1; TRBD1 is a possible D gene (7 bases). Germline V gene data show CDR1 as MNHEY and CDR2 as SMNVEV (reference sequence). This CDR3 contains 16 residues. V was cut by 7 bases and J by 4 bases, with 20 bases left in between.

This clonotype was seen ten or more times. V gene TRBV5-6 combines with J gene TRBJ2-7; 8 bases agree with TRBD2. Trimming cost V 2 bases and J 0 bases; bases outside gene matches: 7. Looked up from germline, CDR1 is SGHDT and CDR2 is YYEEEE. This CDR3 has 16 amino acids. This CDR3 is CASSFIASGGSYEQYF. CDR3 nucleotide sequence: TGTGCCAGCAGCTTCATAGCCAGCGGGGGCTCCTACGAGCAGTACTTC.

This clonotype was seen at least ten times. The chain links TRBV6-2 or TRBV6-3 to TRBJ2-3; TRBD1 aligns across 8 bases. J was trimmed by 4 bases and V by 2 bases; bases with no gene match: 8. The germline CDR1 and CDR2 sequences are MNHEY and SVGEGT. The CDR3 consists of 16 residues. For the CDR3, the DNA is TGTGCCAGCAGTTACCAGACAGGGGACGTAGCAGATACGCAGTATTTT. This encodes CASSYQTGDVADTQYF.

V gene TRBV13 combines with J gene TRBJ2-7; no clear D gene. The CDR3 runs 16 residues. CDR1 is PRHDT, CDR2 FYEKMQ, per germline (reference sequence). The V end was cut by 4 bases, the J end by 1 base, with 17 bases between. Written as DNA, the CDR3 is TGTGCCAGCAGCTCCGCCGGGTCCCCACATTCCTACGAGCAGTACTTC. Residues: CASSSAGSPHSYEQYF.

The J gene is TRBJ1-2, the V gene TRBV12-3 or TRBV12-4; D not certain. V lost 5 bases and J 3 bases, leaving 16 bases between the germline ends. The CDR3 loop spans 15 amino acids. In DNA, the CDR3 is TGTGCCAGCAGTCCCCCGGGCGTAGCGTACTATGGCTACACCTTC. Its protein product is CASSPPGVAYYGYTF.

This clonotype was recorded at least ten times. The CDR3 sequence is CASSSQASSGSNTQYF. CDR3 DNA sequence: TGTGCCAGCAGCTCCCAAGCATCTAGCGGGAGTAATACGCAGTATTTT. V usage is TRBV7-3 and J usage is TRBJ2-3, with TRBD2 matching over 10 bases. V was clipped by 4 bases and J by 7 bases; unmatched bases: 11. CDR1 is SGHTA and CDR2 is FQGTGA in the germline V gene. This CDR3 spans 16 amino acids.

This clonotype was counted many times. The rearrangement joins TRBV12-3 or TRBV12-4 to TRBJ2-2; a weak D match, TRBD1 (5 bases). The V and J ends lost 5 bases and 5 bases respectively, with 6 bases between them. The CDR3 has 12 residues. The chain's CDR3 is CASSDRTGELFF. The CDR3 region has the DNA TGTGCCAGCAGTGACAGAACCGGGGAGCTGTTTTTT.

This clonotype was seen a few times. The chain couples TRBV4-1 to TRBJ2-6, with D unresolved. V was pared by 0 bases and J by 0 bases, with 12 bases between. The CDR3 is made up of 18 amino acids. Germline assignment: CDR1 MGHRA and CDR2 YSYEKL. DNA for the CDR3: TGCGCCAGCAGCCAAGAAGCCAGTTTCCTCTCTGGGGCCAACGTCCTGACTTTC. Its translation: CASSQEASFLSGANVLTF.

This clonotype was picked up one time. Given a much more abundant clone one base away, this may be a read error. Likely a read error: the CDR3 ends without its conserved phenylalanine or tryptophan. The genes are TRBV11-2 and TRBJ2-1; 9 nucleotides align to TRBD2. This CDR3 has 18 residues. The trim removed 0 bases at V and 0 bases at J, leaving 6 bases unmatched. Germline V gives CDR1 SGHAT, CDR2 FQNNGV. The CDR3 sequence is CASSLDPDSGSSYNEQFC. In DNA form, the CDR3 reads TGTGCCAGCAGCTTAGATCCGGATAGCGGGAGCTCCTACAATGAGCAGTTCTGC.

This clonotype was counted many times. V usage is TRBV5-1 and J usage is TRBJ2-7; D call uncertain. V was trimmed by 3 bases and J by 2 bases, leaving 6 bases between them. Germline CDR1 is SGHRS and CDR2 is YFSETQ. The CDR3 consists of 12 residues. In DNA form, the CDR3 reads TGCGCCAGCAGCTCCGCAACCTACGAGCAGTACTTC. Translation: CASSSATYEQYF.